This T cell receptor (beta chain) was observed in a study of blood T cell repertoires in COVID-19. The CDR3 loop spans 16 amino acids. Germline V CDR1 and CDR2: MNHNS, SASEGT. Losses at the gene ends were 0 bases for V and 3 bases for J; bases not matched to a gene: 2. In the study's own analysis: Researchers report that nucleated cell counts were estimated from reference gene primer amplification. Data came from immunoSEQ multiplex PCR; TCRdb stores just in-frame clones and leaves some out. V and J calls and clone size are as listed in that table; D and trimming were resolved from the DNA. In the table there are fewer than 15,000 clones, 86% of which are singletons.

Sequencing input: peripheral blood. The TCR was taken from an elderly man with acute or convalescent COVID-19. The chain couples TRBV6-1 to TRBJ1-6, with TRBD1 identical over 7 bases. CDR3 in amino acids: CASSEAGQFYNSPLHF. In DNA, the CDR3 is TGTGCCAGCAGTGAAGCGGGACAGTTCTATAATTCACCCCTCCACTTT.